Listed below are T cell receptor beta chains from one sample, sequenced in a study of T-cell reconstitution after alpha-beta-depleted transplantation in children. TCRdb reprocessed the PCR reads via MiXCR and lists one record per CDR3 protein. The sample consists of approximately 240,000 distinct CDR3 sequences, approximately 9.7% of them appearing once. Sequenced here: PBMCs from the stem cell graft donor, sampled from the stem cell graft. Source of these receptors: a human donor who donated a stem cell graft to a child with SCID. The CDR3 runs from the conserved cysteine through the conserved F or W. Fields, in order: V gene, D gene, J gene, clone size, CDR3 DNA, CDR3 protein. D genes are given only for firm matches. Clone size is shown for a subset of rows, as once, few, many or a class of expanded clone.

v_gene: TRBV7-3
d_gene: TRBD1
j_gene: TRBJ2-3
abundance: many
CDR3nt: TGTGCCAGCAGCTTAAGCCTGGCAGGGGGCGCGACAGATACGCAGTATTTT
CDR3aa: CASSLSLAGGATDTQYF

v_gene: TRBV20-1
d_gene: TRBD2
j_gene: TRBJ2-4
abundance: many
CDR3nt: TGCAGTGCTAGTCGGCGACTAGCGGGGGGTTTAGCCAAAAACATTCAGTACTTC
CDR3aa: CSASRRLAGGLAKNIQYF

v_gene: TRBV20-1
d_gene: NA
j_gene: TRBJ1-2
abundance: many
CDR3nt: TGCAGTGCGTTAAGCAGGGAAACTAACTATGGCTACACCTTC
CDR3aa: CSALSRETNYGYTF

v_gene: TRBV20-1
d_gene: NA
j_gene: TRBJ2-5
abundance: many
CDR3nt: TGCAGTGCTAAGGCCACGGAAGAAAGGGAGACCCAGTACTTC
CDR3aa: CSAKATEERETQYF

v_gene: TRBV12-3/TRBV12-4
d_gene: NA
j_gene: TRBJ2-2
abundance: many
CDR3nt: TGTGCCAGCAGTTTAATAGTGGTAGATGGGATCACCGGGGAGCTGTTTTTT
CDR3aa: CASSLIVVDGITGELFF

v_gene: TRBV4-1
d_gene: NA
j_gene: TRBJ1-6
abundance: many
CDR3nt: TGCGCCAGCAGCCAAAGTGCGGGAGGAGCGGGAACGAATTCACCCCTCCACTTT
CDR3aa: CASSQSAGGAGTNSPLHF

v_gene: TRBV20-1
d_gene: TRBD1
j_gene: TRBJ2-1
abundance: many
CDR3nt: TGCAGTGCTGGGACAGGGAACCCCTACAATGAGCAGTTCTTC
CDR3aa: CSAGTGNPYNEQFF

v_gene: TRBV18
d_gene: NA
j_gene: TRBJ1-3
abundance: many
CDR3nt: TGTGCCAGCTCGTACGCCGAAAGAACAGGGAGAAACACCATATATTTT
CDR3aa: CASSYAERTGRNTIYF

v_gene: TRBV5-1
d_gene: NA
j_gene: TRBJ2-2
abundance: many
CDR3nt: TGCGCCAGCAGCTTGCGGTATGACACCGGGGAGCTGTTTTTT
CDR3aa: CASSLRYDTGELFF

v_gene: TRBV3-1
d_gene: NA
j_gene: TRBJ2-2
abundance: many
CDR3nt: TGTGCCAGCAGCCAAGATTCTAGGGAGACGAACACCGGGGAGCTGTTTTTT
CDR3aa: CASSQDSRETNTGELFF

v_gene: TRBV9
d_gene: TRBD2
j_gene: TRBJ2-3
abundance: many
CDR3nt: TGTGCCAGCAGCGTGTCAGCGGGGGGGCTCACAGATACGCAGTATTTT
CDR3aa: CASSVSAGGLTDTQYF

v_gene: TRBV5-1
d_gene: NA
j_gene: TRBJ1-2
abundance: many
CDR3nt: TGCGCCAGCAGCTTCTACACCACCTATGGCTACACCTTC
CDR3aa: CASSFYTTYGYTF

v_gene: TRBV18
d_gene: NA
j_gene: TRBJ1-2
abundance: NA
CDR3nt: TGTGCCAGCTCACCCAAAGGGCAGGGCGGCGGCTACACCTTC
CDR3aa: CASSPKGQGGGYTF

v_gene: TRBV27
d_gene: NA
j_gene: TRBJ1-2
abundance: few
CDR3nt: TGTGCCAGCAGTTTATCGGGGACTGCTCACTATGGCTACACCTTC
CDR3aa: CASSLSGTAHYGYTF

v_gene: TRBV5-1
d_gene: NA
j_gene: TRBJ1-2
abundance: many
CDR3nt: TGCGCCAGCAGTATGGGGGCTACCTATGGCTACACCTTC
CDR3aa: CASSMGATYGYTF

v_gene: TRBV20-1
d_gene: NA
j_gene: TRBJ1-5
abundance: many
CDR3nt: TGCAGTGCGGACGAATTAGGCAGGGATGATCAGCCCCAGCATTTT
CDR3aa: CSADELGRDDQPQHF

v_gene: TRBV4-1
d_gene: NA
j_gene: TRBJ1-4
abundance: many
CDR3nt: TGCGCCAGCAGCCAGGTGCCAGGGCTCCTGTTTTTT
CDR3aa: CASSQVPGLLFF

v_gene: TRBV5-1
d_gene: NA
j_gene: TRBJ1-6
abundance: many
CDR3nt: TGCGCCAGCAGCTTGATCGTACTGGGCAGGGATAATTCACCCCTCCACTTT
CDR3aa: CASSLIVLGRDNSPLHF

v_gene: TRBV5-1
d_gene: NA
j_gene: TRBJ1-2
abundance: many
CDR3nt: TGCGCCAGCAGCCCCGGGGACGGAAACTATGGCTACACCTTC
CDR3aa: CASSPGDGNYGYTF

v_gene: TRBV20-1
d_gene: NA
j_gene: TRBJ1-5
abundance: many
CDR3nt: TGCAGTGCCGCCCGAGGCAATCAGCCCCAGCATTTT
CDR3aa: CSAARGNQPQHF

v_gene: TRBV7-3
d_gene: NA
j_gene: TRBJ2-2
abundance: many
CDR3nt: TGTGCCAGCAGCTTGGTCCAGGGGAGGACCGGGGAGCTGTTTTTT
CDR3aa: CASSLVQGRTGELFF

v_gene: TRBV5-6
d_gene: NA
j_gene: TRBJ1-5
abundance: many
CDR3nt: TGTGCCAGCAGCTTCGCCCTCGGGGGGGGCCAGAATCAGCCCCAGCATTTT
CDR3aa: CASSFALGGGQNQPQHF

v_gene: TRBV5-1
d_gene: NA
j_gene: TRBJ1-1
abundance: many
CDR3nt: TGCGCCAGCAGATCCTCGGGGGGCAACACTGAAGCTTTCTTT
CDR3aa: CASRSSGGNTEAFF

v_gene: TRBV7-2
d_gene: NA
j_gene: TRBJ1-2
abundance: many
CDR3nt: TGTGCCAGCAGCTTAGACTCAGGGACGAACTATGGCTACACCTTC
CDR3aa: CASSLDSGTNYGYTF

v_gene: TRBV20-1
d_gene: NA
j_gene: TRBJ2-1
abundance: many
CDR3nt: TGCAGTTCCCGGACAGCCGGGGGAAACTCCTACAATGAGCAGTTCTTC
CDR3aa: CSSRTAGGNSYNEQFF

v_gene: TRBV3-1
d_gene: TRBD1
j_gene: TRBJ2-1
abundance: many
CDR3nt: TGTGCCAGCAGCCAGGACAGGGGATCCTACAATGAGCAGTTCTTC
CDR3aa: CASSQDRGSYNEQFF

v_gene: TRBV4-3
d_gene: NA
j_gene: TRBJ2-5
abundance: NA
CDR3nt: TGCGCCAGCAGCCAAGGGGCGCGGGAGACCCAGTACTTC
CDR3aa: CASSQGARETQYF

v_gene: TRBV5-1
d_gene: TRBD1
j_gene: TRBJ1-1
abundance: many
CDR3nt: TGCGCCAGCAGCGTAAGGCCAGGGGGCGATGGCACTGAAGCTTTCTTT
CDR3aa: CASSVRPGGDGTEAFF

v_gene: TRBV12-3/TRBV12-4
d_gene: NA
j_gene: TRBJ2-7
abundance: many
CDR3nt: TGTGCCAGCAGTTTACTCGAGGCGAGGAACGAGCAGTACTTC
CDR3aa: CASSLLEARNEQYF

v_gene: TRBV6-1
d_gene: TRBD2
j_gene: TRBJ2-2
abundance: many
CDR3nt: TGTGCCAGCAGCTCTTCCGGGGGGGCAGAGAACGGGGAGCTGTTTTTT
CDR3aa: CASSSSGGAENGELFF

v_gene: TRBV6-5
d_gene: TRBD1
j_gene: TRBJ1-2
abundance: many
CDR3nt: TGTGCCAGCAGTTACTCGCCGGTCGGGACAGGGGGCAGATATGGCTACACCTTC
CDR3aa: CASSYSPVGTGGRYGYTF

v_gene: TRBV7-9
d_gene: NA
j_gene: TRBJ1-1
abundance: many
CDR3nt: TGTGCCAGCAGCCCAAGGGGTCGTGAAGCTTTCTTT
CDR3aa: CASSPRGREAFF

v_gene: TRBV6-7
d_gene: NA
j_gene: TRBJ1-1
abundance: many
CDR3nt: TGTGCCAGCAGTTACCTGCAGAGAGACGGGAACACTGAAGCTTTCTTT
CDR3aa: CASSYLQRDGNTEAFF

v_gene: TRBV12-3/TRBV12-4
d_gene: NA
j_gene: TRBJ2-7
abundance: many
CDR3nt: TGTGCCAGCAGTTTACACAGAGACTCCGAGCAGTACTTC
CDR3aa: CASSLHRDSEQYF

v_gene: TRBV12-3/TRBV12-4
d_gene: TRBD1
j_gene: TRBJ1-2
abundance: many
CDR3nt: TGTGCCAGCAGTTCCCCTATCCTAACAGGGGATCCTGGCTACACCTTC
CDR3aa: CASSSPILTGDPGYTF

v_gene: TRBV15
d_gene: NA
j_gene: TRBJ2-3
abundance: many
CDR3nt: TGTGCCACCAGCAGAGATCGGGGGAGGGATACGCAGTATTTT
CDR3aa: CATSRDRGRDTQYF

v_gene: TRBV20-1
d_gene: TRBD1
j_gene: TRBJ1-1
abundance: many
CDR3nt: TGCAGTGCTAGTGCACAGGGGGGGTGGACTGAAGCTTTCTTT
CDR3aa: CSASAQGGWTEAFF

v_gene: TRBV5-1
d_gene: NA
j_gene: TRBJ2-3
abundance: many
CDR3nt: TGCGCCAGCAGCTTGGTGGAGGGTACGCAGTATTTT
CDR3aa: CASSLVEGTQYF

v_gene: TRBV5-1
d_gene: NA
j_gene: TRBJ1-6
abundance: many
CDR3nt: TGCGCCAGCAGTCCGCCCGGACTTAATTCACCCCTCCACTTT
CDR3aa: CASSPPGLNSPLHF

v_gene: TRBV7-2
d_gene: NA
j_gene: TRBJ2-7
abundance: NA
CDR3nt: TGTGCCAGCAGCTTAGTAGGGGGGGACGAGCAGTACTTC
CDR3aa: CASSLVGGDEQYF

v_gene: TRBV5-1
d_gene: TRBD1
j_gene: TRBJ2-2
abundance: many
CDR3nt: TGCGCCAGCAGCCAGGGGGTTACGAACACCGGGGAGCTGTTTTTT
CDR3aa: CASSQGVTNTGELFF

v_gene: TRBV3-1
d_gene: NA
j_gene: TRBJ1-2
abundance: many
CDR3nt: TGTGCCAGCAGCCAAGCCCTGGACGGATACTATGGCTACACCTTC
CDR3aa: CASSQALDGYYGYTF

v_gene: TRBV7-2
d_gene: NA
j_gene: TRBJ2-4
abundance: many
CDR3nt: TGTGCCAGTCGACCGAGGGGGGGCCTAGCCAAAAACATTCAGTACTTC
CDR3aa: CASRPRGGLAKNIQYF

v_gene: TRBV4-3
d_gene: NA
j_gene: TRBJ1-5
abundance: many
CDR3nt: TGCGCCAGCAGCCAAGATTTAACTTTGGGGCCCCAGCATTTT
CDR3aa: CASSQDLTLGPQHF